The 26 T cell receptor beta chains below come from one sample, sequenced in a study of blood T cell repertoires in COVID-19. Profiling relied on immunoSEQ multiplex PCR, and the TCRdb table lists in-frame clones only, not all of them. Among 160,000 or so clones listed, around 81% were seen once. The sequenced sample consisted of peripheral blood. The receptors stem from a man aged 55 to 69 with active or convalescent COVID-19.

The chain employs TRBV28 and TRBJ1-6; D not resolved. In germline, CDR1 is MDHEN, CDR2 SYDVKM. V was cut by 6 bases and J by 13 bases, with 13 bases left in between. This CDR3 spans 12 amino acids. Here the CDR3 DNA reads TGTGCCAGCAGCAGAAGCGCGGCGCCCCTCCACTTT. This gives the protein CASSRSAAPLHF.

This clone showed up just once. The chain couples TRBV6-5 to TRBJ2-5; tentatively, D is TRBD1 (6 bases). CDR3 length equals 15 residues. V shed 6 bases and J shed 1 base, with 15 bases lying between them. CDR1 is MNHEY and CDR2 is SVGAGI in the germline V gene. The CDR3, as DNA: TGTGCCAGCAGCTTTACCCCGACAGGCCAAGAGACCCAGTACTTC. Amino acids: CASSFTPTGQETQYF.

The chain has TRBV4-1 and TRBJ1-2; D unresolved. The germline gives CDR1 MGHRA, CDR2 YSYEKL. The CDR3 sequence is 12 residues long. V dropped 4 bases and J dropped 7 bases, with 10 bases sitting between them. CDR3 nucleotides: TGCGCCAGCAGCCCGCGAGGGATTGGCTACACCTTC. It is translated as CASSPRGIGYTF.

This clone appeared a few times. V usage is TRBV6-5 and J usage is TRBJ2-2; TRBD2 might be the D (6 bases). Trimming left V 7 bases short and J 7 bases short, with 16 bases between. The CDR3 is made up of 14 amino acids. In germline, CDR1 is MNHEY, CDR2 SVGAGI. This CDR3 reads CASTRGEASGELFF. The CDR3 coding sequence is TGTGCCAGCACTCGAGGGGAGGCTAGCGGGGAGCTGTTTTTT.

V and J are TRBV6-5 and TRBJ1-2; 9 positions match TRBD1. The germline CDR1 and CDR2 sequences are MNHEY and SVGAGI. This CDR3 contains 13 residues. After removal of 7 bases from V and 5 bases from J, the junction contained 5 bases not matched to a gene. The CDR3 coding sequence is TGTGCCAGCAAACCGGGACAGGGATATGGCTACACCTTC. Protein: CASKPGQGYGYTF.

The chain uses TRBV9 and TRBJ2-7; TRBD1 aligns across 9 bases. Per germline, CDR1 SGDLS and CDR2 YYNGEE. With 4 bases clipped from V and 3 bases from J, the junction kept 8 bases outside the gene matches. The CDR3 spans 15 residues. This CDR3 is CASSQGDRAYYEQYF. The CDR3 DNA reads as TGTGCCAGCAGCCAAGGGGACAGGGCATACTACGAGCAGTACTTC. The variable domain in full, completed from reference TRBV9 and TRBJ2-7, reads DSGVTQTPKHLITATGQRVTLRCSPRSGDLSVYWYQQSLDQGLQFLIQYYNGEERAKGNILERFSAQQFPDLHSELNLSSLELGDSALYFCASSQGDRAYYEQYFGPGTRLTVT.

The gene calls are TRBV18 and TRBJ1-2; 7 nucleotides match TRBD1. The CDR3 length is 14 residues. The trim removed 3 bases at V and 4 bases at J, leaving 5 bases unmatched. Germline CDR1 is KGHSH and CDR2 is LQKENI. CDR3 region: CASSPEQGVYGYTF. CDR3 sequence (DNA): TGTGCCAGCTCACCGGAGCAGGGGGTCTATGGCTACACCTTC.

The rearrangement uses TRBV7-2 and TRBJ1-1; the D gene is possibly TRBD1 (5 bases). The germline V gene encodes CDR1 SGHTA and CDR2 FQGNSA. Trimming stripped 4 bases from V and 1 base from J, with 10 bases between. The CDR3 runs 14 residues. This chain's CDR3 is CASSWGLRNTEAFF. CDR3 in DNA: TGTGCCAGCAGCTGGGGACTCCGGAACACTGAAGCTTTCTTT.

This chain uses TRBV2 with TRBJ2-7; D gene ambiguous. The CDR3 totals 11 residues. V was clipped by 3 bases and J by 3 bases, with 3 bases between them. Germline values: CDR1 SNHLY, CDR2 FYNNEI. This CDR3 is CASSDFYEQYF. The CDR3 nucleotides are TGTGCCAGCAGTGACTTCTACGAGCAGTACTTC.

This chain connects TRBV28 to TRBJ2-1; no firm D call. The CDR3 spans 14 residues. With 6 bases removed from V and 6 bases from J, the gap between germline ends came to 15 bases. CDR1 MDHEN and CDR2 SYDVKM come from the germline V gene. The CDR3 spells CASSPGWRSNEQFF. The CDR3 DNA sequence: TGTGCCAGCAGCCCCGGGTGGAGAAGCAATGAGCAGTTCTTC.

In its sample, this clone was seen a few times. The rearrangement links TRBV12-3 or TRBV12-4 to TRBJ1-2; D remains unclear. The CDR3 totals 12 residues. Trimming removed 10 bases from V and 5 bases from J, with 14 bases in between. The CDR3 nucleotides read TGTGCCATCCGCGGTAGATTGTATGGCTACACCTTC. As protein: CAIRGRLYGYTF.

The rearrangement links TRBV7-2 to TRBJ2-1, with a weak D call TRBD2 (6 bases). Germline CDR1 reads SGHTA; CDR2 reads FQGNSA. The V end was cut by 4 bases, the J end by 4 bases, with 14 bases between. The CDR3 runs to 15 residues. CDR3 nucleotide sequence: TGTGCCAGCAGCTCCCATAGCGGAATTTACAATGAGCAGTTCTTC. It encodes CASSSHSGIYNEQFF.

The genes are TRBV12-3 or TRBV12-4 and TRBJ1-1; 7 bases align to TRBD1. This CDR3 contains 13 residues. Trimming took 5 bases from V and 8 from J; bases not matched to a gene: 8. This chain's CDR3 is CASSPLTGVEAFF. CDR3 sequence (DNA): TGTGCCAGCAGTCCCCTAACAGGGGTGGAAGCTTTCTTT.

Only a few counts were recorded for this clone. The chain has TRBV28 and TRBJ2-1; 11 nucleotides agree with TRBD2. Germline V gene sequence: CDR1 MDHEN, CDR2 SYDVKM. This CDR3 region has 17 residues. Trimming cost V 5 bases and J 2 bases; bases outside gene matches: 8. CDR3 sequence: CASSVTSGSSPYNEQFF. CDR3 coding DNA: TGTGCCAGCAGTGTAACTAGCGGGAGTAGCCCCTACAATGAGCAGTTCTTC.

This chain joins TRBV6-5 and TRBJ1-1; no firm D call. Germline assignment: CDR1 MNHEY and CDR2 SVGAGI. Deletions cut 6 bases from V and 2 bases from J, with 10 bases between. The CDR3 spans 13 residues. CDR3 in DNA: TGTGCCAGCAGACAAGTGGCTAACACTGAAGCTTTCTTT. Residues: CASRQVANTEAFF.

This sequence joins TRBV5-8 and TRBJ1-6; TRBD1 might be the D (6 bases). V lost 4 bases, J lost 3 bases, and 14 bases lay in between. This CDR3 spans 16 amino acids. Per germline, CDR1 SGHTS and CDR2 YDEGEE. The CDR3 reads CASSPRDKYYNSPLHF. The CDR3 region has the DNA TGTGCCAGCAGCCCCCGGGACAAATACTATAATTCACCCCTCCACTTT.

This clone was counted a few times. The CDR3 loop reads CASRGTDNQPQHF. The CDR3 region has the DNA TGCGCCAGCAGGGGGACAGACAATCAGCCCCAGCATTTT. The chain has TRBV10-2 and TRBJ1-5; 7 nucleotides match TRBD1. V lost 6 bases, J lost 3 bases, and 2 bases stayed unmatched. Germline V gene lookup returns CDR1 WSHSY and CDR2 SAAADI. CDR3 length: 13 amino acids.

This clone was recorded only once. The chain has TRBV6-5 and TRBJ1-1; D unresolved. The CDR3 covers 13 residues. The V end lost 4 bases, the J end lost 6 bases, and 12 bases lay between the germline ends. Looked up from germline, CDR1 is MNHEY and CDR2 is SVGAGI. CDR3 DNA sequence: TGTGCCAGCAGTTTCGACGGGTCTCCTGAAGCTTTCTTT. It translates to CASSFDGSPEAFF.

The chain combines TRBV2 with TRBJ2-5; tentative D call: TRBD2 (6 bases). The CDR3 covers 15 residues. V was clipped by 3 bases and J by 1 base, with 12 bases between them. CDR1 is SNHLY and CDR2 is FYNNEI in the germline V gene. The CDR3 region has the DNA TGTGCCAGCAGTGATCGGGCGGGACTCCAAGAGACCCAGTACTTC. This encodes CASSDRAGLQETQYF. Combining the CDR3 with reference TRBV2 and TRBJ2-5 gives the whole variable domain EPEVTQTPSHQVTQMGQEVILRCVPISNHLYFYWYRQILGQKVEFLVSFYNNEISEKSEIFDDQFSVERPDGSNFTLKIRSTKLEDSAMYFCASSDRAGLQETQYFGPGTRLLVL.

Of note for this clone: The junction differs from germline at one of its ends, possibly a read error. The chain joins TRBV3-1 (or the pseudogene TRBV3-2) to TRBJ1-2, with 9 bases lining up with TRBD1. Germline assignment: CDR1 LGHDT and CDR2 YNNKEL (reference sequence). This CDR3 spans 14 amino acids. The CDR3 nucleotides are TGTGCCTGCAGCCGACAACAGGGGGCCTATGGCTACACCTTC. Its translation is CACSRQQGAYGYTF.

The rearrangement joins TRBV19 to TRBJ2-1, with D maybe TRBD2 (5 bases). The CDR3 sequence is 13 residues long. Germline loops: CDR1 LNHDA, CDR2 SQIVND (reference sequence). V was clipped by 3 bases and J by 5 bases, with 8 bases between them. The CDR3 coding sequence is TGTGCCAGTAGTATGACCGGGGACAATGAGCAGTTCTTC. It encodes CASSMTGDNEQFF. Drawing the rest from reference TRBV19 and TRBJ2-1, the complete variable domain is DGGITQSPKYLFRKEGQNVTLSCEQNLNHDAMYWYRQDPGQGLRLIYYSQIVNDFQKGDIAEGYSVSREKKESFPLTVTSAQKNPTAFYLCASSMTGDNEQFFGPGTRLTVL.

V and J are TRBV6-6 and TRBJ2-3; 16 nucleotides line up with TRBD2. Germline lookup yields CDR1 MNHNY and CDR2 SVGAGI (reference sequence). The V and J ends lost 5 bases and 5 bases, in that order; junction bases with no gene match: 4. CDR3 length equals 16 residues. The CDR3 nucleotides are TGTGCCAGCAGTGGGACTAGCGGGGGGGCGGGAGATACGCAGTATTTT. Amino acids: CASSGTSGGAGDTQYF.

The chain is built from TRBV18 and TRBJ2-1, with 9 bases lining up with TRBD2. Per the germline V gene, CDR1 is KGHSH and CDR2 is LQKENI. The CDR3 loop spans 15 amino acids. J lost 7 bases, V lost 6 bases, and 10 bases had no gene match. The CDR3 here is CASSPGLANSNEQFF. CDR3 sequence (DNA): TGTGCCAGCTCCCCAGGACTAGCGAATTCGAATGAGCAGTTCTTC. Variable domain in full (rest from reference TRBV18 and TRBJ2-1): NAGVMQNPRHLVRRRGQEARLRCSPMKGHSHVYWYRQLPEEGLKFMVYLQKENIIDESGMPKERFSAEFPKEGPSILRIQQVVRGDSAAYFCASSPGLANSNEQFFGPGTRLTVL.

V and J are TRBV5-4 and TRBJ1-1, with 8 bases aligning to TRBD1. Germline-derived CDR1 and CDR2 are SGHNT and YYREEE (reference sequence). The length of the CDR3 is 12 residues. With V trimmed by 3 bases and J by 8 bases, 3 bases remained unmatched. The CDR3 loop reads CASSWTGQEAFF. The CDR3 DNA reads TGTGCCAGCAGCTGGACAGGGCAAGAAGCTTTCTTT.

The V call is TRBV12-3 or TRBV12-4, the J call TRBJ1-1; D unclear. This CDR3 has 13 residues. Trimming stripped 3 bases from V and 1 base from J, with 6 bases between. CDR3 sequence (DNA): TGTGCCAGCAGTTTGGTGGCGAACACTGAAGCTTTCTTT. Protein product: CASSLVANTEAFF.

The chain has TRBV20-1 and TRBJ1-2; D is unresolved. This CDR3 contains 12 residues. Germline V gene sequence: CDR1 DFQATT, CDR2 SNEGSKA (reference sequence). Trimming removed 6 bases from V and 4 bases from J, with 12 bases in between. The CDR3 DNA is TGCAGTGCCAGTACAGTTGCCTATGGCTACACCTTC. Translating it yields CSASTVAYGYTF.